Listed here are 24 T cell receptor beta chains from one sample, sequenced in a study of blood T cell repertoires in COVID-19. Here immunoSEQ multiplex PCR was the method, and the copy in TCRdb shows in-frame clones only, minus some. The table has more than 75,000 clones, 86% seen once. Sequenced input: peripheral blood. The origin of the receptors is an elderly man with active or convalescent COVID-19.

The chain couples TRBV7-9 to TRBJ2-2, with 13 bases matching TRBD2. The CDR3 is made up of 16 amino acids. CDR1 and CDR2 from the germline V gene are SEHNR and FQNEAQ (reference sequence). The V gene end was trimmed by 5 bases and the J gene end by 6 bases; junction bases not matched to a gene: 6. This CDR3 reads CASSPRLAGGPGELFF. The CDR3 DNA reads as TGTGCCAGCAGCCCCCGACTAGCGGGAGGCCCCGGGGAGCTGTTTTTT.

V and J are TRBV5-1 and TRBJ2-7; TRBD1 might be the D (5 bases). Germline CDR1 and CDR2: SGHRS and YFSETQ. This CDR3 is built from 14 residues. The V end was cut by 2 bases, the J end by 7 bases, with 16 bases between. CDR3 amino acids: CASSFSGPHQEQYF. CDR3 DNA: TGCGCCAGCAGCTTTTCAGGGCCCCACCAGGAGCAGTACTTC.

The rearrangement uses TRBV19 and TRBJ1-4, with D tentatively TRBD1 (5 bases). Germline V gene lookup returns CDR1 LNHDA and CDR2 SQIVND (reference sequence). Trimming stripped 3 bases from V and 8 bases from J, with 13 bases between. This CDR3 is 14 amino acids long. The CDR3 reads CASSIRVGGEKLFF. DNA for the CDR3: TGTGCCAGTAGTATCAGGGTAGGTGGAGAAAAACTGTTTTTT.

This chain links TRBV4-2 with TRBJ2-7; 10 bases are a match to TRBD1. The V gene end was trimmed by 2 bases and the J gene end by 5 bases; junction bases not matched to a gene: 3. There are 14 residues in the CDR3. Germline V CDR1 and CDR2: LGHNA, YNFKEQ. CDR3 in DNA: TGTGCCAGCAGCCAACCGGGACAGGGGAACGAGCAGTACTTC. This encodes CASSQPGQGNEQYF.

This chain connects TRBV19 to TRBJ1-5, with TRBD1 identical over 9 bases. Germline V gene lookup returns CDR1 LNHDA and CDR2 SQIVND (reference sequence). The junction had 9 bases not matched to a gene; V was cut back by 8 bases and J by 1 base. The CDR3 is 16 residues long. The CDR3 nucleotides are TGTGCCAGTGCTAAAACCGGACAGGGGAGCAATCAGCCCCAGCATTTT. Amino acids: CASAKTGQGSNQPQHF.

The V gene is TRBV4-2, the J gene TRBJ2-7, with D maybe TRBD2 (5 bases). V lost 0 bases to trimming and J lost 2 bases, with 11 bases between them. CDR1 is LGHNA and CDR2 is YNFKEQ in the germline V gene. This CDR3 contains 15 residues. The CDR3: CASSQDLTGTYEQYF. CDR3 coding DNA: TGTGCCAGCAGCCAAGATCTTACGGGAACCTACGAGCAGTACTTC.

The chain combines TRBV10-3 with TRBJ2-5, with unresolved D. V lost 6 bases and J lost 0, with 8 bases in between. In germline, CDR1 is ENHRY, CDR2 SYGVKD. This CDR3 spans 13 amino acids. CDR3 in DNA: TGTGCCATCAGCAAAGAGTACCAAGAGACCCAGTACTTC. Protein: CAISKEYQETQYF.

The V and J genes are TRBV6-1 and TRBJ1-3; 7 nucleotides agree with TRBD1. V lost 2 bases, J lost 1 base, and 8 bases stayed unmatched. From germline, CDR1 is MNHNS and CDR2 SASEGT. This CDR3 contains 17 residues. The CDR3 bases are TGTGCCAGCAGTGAATTTCGGGACAGCCGGTCTGGAAACACCATATATTTT. Translated: CASSEFRDSRSGNTIYF.

The chain carries TRBV5-4 and TRBJ1-3; 7 bases align to TRBD1. The CDR3 has 15 amino acids. Germline CDR1 SGHNT, CDR2 YYREEE (reference sequence). The junction had 8 bases not matched to a gene; V was cut back by 4 bases and J by 4 bases. CDR3 in amino acids: CASSTMTGMGNTIYF. DNA of the CDR3: TGTGCCAGCAGCACCATGACAGGGATGGGAAACACCATATATTTT.

The CDR3 loop is CASSFKLAGDEQYF. CDR3 sequence (DNA): TGCGCCAGCAGCTTTAAACTAGCGGGAGACGAGCAGTACTTC. This chain uses TRBV5-1 with TRBJ2-7; the match to TRBD2 covers 11 bases. Trimming cost V 2 bases and J 5 bases; bases outside gene matches: 3. There are 14 residues in the CDR3. Germline CDR1 reads SGHRS; CDR2 reads YFSETQ. Full variable domain (missing parts from reference TRBV5-1 and TRBJ2-7): KAGVTQTPRYLIKTRGQQVTLSCSPISGHRSVSWYQQTPGQGLQFLFEYFSETQRNKGNFPGRFSGRQFSNSRSEMNVSTLELGDSALYLCASSFKLAGDEQYFGPGTRLTVT.

CDR3 protein: CASSLDRGRTDTQYF. For the CDR3, the DNA is TGTGCCAGCAGCTTAGACAGGGGCCGCACAGATACGCAGTATTTT. J is TRBJ2-3 and V is TRBV5-8, with TRBD1 identical over 8 bases. Losses at the gene ends were 2 bases for V and 1 base for J; bases not matched to a gene: 3. The CDR3 is 15 amino acids. Per germline, CDR1 SGHTS and CDR2 YDEGEE.

The rearrangement joins TRBV29-1 to TRBJ2-3; D is possibly TRBD2 (5 bases). The germline V gene encodes CDR1 SQVTM and CDR2 ANQGSEA. The germline V and J ends were trimmed by 2 bases and 7 bases, with 10 bases remaining between them. CDR3 length equals 12 residues. CDR3 coding DNA: TGCAGCGTTGAAAGCAGCGGTAATACGCAGTATTTT. It translates to CSVESSGNTQYF.

The chain uses TRBV27 and TRBJ1-6; 9 positions match TRBD1. The CDR3 runs 14 residues. From germline, CDR1 is MNHEY and CDR2 SMNVEV (reference sequence). Losses at the gene ends were 2 bases for V and 9 bases for J; bases not matched to a gene: 2. The chain's CDR3 is CASSLGTGSSPLHF. The CDR3, as DNA: TGTGCCAGCAGTTTAGGGACAGGGTCTTCACCCCTCCACTTT.

The gene calls are TRBV6-5 and TRBJ1-1, with a possible D match to TRBD1 (6 bases). In germline, CDR1 is MNHEY, CDR2 SVGAGI. This CDR3 has 13 residues. Trimming pared 6 bases from V and 1 base from J, leaving 9 bases between. The chain's CDR3 is CASSPQGNTEAFF. The DNA for the CDR3 is TGTGCCAGCAGCCCACAGGGGAACACTGAAGCTTTCTTT.

This chain links TRBV4-2 with TRBJ2-3, with TRBD2 matching over 10 bases. Looked up from germline, CDR1 is LGHNA and CDR2 is YNFKEQ. J was trimmed by 6 bases and V by 4 bases; bases with no gene match: 4. CDR3 size: 14 residues. CDR3 amino acids: CASSRKAGGDTQYF. In nucleotides, the CDR3 is TGTGCCAGCAGCCGAAAAGCGGGAGGGGATACGCAGTATTTT.

In its sample, this clone was seen once. The chain combines TRBV30 with TRBJ1-1, with D possibly TRBD1 on 5 matching bases. The V end lost 5 bases, the J end lost 5 bases, and 21 bases lay between the germline ends. The CDR3 sequence is 15 residues long. Germline V CDR1 and CDR2: GTSNPN, SVGIG (reference sequence). The CDR3, as DNA: TGTGCCTGGGCCCCGGGGGGGTCTGTTTTTACTGAAGCTTTCTTT. It yields the protein CAWAPGGSVFTEAFF.

The V and J genes are TRBV19 and TRBJ1-1; D gene unclear. Deletions cut 5 bases from V and 3 bases from J, with 13 bases between. Germline V gives CDR1 LNHDA, CDR2 SQIVND (reference sequence). This CDR3 spans 14 amino acids. CDR3 bases: TGTGCCAGTAGTCTCCGACCCGCGGACACTGAAGCTTTCTTT. This encodes CASSLRPADTEAFF.

The V gene is TRBV7-2, the J gene TRBJ2-3; TRBD2 matches 12 bases. The germline V gene encodes CDR1 SGHTA and CDR2 FQGNSA. The CDR3 is 17 amino acids. The J segment lost 6 bases and the V segment lost 2 bases, leaving 9 bases of the junction unmatched. CDR3 amino acids: CASSLLATSGSLDTQYF. The DNA of the CDR3 is TGTGCCAGCAGCTTATTAGCGACTAGCGGGAGTCTGGATACGCAGTATTTT.

The V call is TRBV5-4, the J call TRBJ2-7; 10 bases are shared with TRBD1. The trim removed 4 bases at V and 3 bases at J, leaving 7 bases unmatched. The CDR3 contains 15 residues. Germline values: CDR1 SGHNT, CDR2 YYREEE (reference sequence). CDR3 sequence reads: CASSPGQGHDYEQYF. The CDR3 DNA sequence: TGTGCCAGCAGCCCGGGACAGGGGCACGACTACGAGCAGTACTTC.

The chain combines TRBV10-3 with TRBJ1-5; the D is unclear. Germline-derived CDR1 and CDR2 are ENHRY and SYGVKD. The V end was cut by 4 bases, the J end by 5 bases, with 12 bases between. The CDR3 extends over 14 amino acids. CDR3 loop: CAISVSGSDQPQHF. The DNA for the CDR3 is TGTGCCATCAGTGTCTCCGGGTCCGATCAGCCCCAGCATTTT.

This sequence joins TRBV29-1 and TRBJ1-1; D possibly corresponds to TRBD1 (6 bases). CDR3 length: 13 residues. V dropped 4 bases and J dropped 2 bases, with 11 bases sitting between them. Germline V CDR1 and CDR2: SQVTM, ANQGSEA. The chain's CDR3 is CSVGWGRNTEAFF. The CDR3 DNA reads as TGCAGCGTTGGGTGGGGGCGAAACACTGAAGCTTTCTTT.

The V gene is TRBV12-3 or TRBV12-4, the J gene TRBJ1-3; no reliable D call. V was cut by 7 bases and J by 2 bases, with 9 bases left in between. This CDR3 is built from 13 residues. CDR3 loop: CASTPVAGNTIYF. CDR3 nucleotides: TGTGCCAGCACCCCAGTGGCTGGAAACACCATATATTTT.

The sample holds one count of this clone. The chain is built from TRBV3-1 (or the pseudogene TRBV3-2) and TRBJ2-7, with 12 bases lining up with TRBD2. The ends lost 2 bases at V and 2 bases at J; junction bases unmatched: 4. The CDR3 sequence is 16 residues long. Germline-derived CDR1 and CDR2 are LGHDT and YNNKEL (reference sequence). The chain's CDR3 is CASSQPSGRVPYEQYF. In DNA form, the CDR3 reads TGTGCCAGCAGCCAACCTAGCGGGAGGGTCCCCTACGAGCAGTACTTC.

Notes on this clone: The junction and the germline gene differ at one end; a read error may be behind it. V usage is TRBV3-1 (or the pseudogene TRBV3-2) and J usage is TRBJ2-7; 12 nucleotides line up with TRBD2. The CDR3 consists of 13 residues. Germline V CDR1 and CDR2: LGHDT, YNNKEL (reference sequence). CDR3 sequence reads: CASSQLTSGSRDF. CDR3 DNA: TGTGCCAGCAGCCAATTGACTAGCGGGAGTCGGGACTTC.